This T cell receptor beta chain was obtained from a study of T cell responses to AZD1222 COVID-19 vaccine. Produced via immunoSEQ multiplex PCR; TCRdb's table is partial and in-frame only. Of roughly 120,000 clones in the sample, around 90% were seen once. The TCR comes from an adult who received the AZD1222 COVID-19 vaccine. The specimen comprised peripheral blood, sampled 28 days after the second AZD1222 dose.

This CDR3 reads CAITSTGGTDTQYF. As DNA, the CDR3 is TGTGCCATAACCAGCACAGGGGGCACAGATACGCAGTATTTT. J is TRBJ2-3 and V is TRBV7-9, with TRBD1 matching 7 bases. Germline loops: CDR1 SEHNR, CDR2 FQNEAQ (reference sequence). CDR3 length: 14 residues. Trimming took 10 bases from V and 1 from J; bases not matched to a gene: 8.